These T cell receptor beta chains were read from a single sample in a study of beta chain features in type 1 diabetes. The assay was immunoSEQ multiplex PCR, and TCRdb's table has in-frame clones only and misses some. Counted here are fewer than 650,000 clones, 15% to 18% occurring once; the ten biggest clones make up approximately 0.099%. Sequenced material: naive CD4+ T cells from blood. Receptors originate from a man between 18 and 35 years old in good health. Each CDR3 is given with its conserved first and last residue. D genes are given only for firm matches. Not all rows give a size; the values are once, few, many and, for expanded clones, a class.

TRBJ1-2 | TRBV18 | few | NA | CASSPSRHYGYTF | TGTGCCAGCTCACCTTCCAGACACTATGGCTACACCTTC
TRBJ2-5 | TRBV12-5 | few | NA | CASGLEGLAQETQYF | TGTGCTAGTGGTTTGGAGGGACTGGCCCAAGAGACCCAGTACTTC
TRBJ2-3 | TRBV9 | NA | NA | CASSDKGADTQYF | TGTGCCAGCAGCGATAAGGGGGCAGATACGCAGTATTTT
TRBJ1-1 | TRBV5-4 | NA | NA | CASSFQGRTEAFF | TGTGCCAGCAGCTTCCAGGGGAGGACTGAAGCTTTCTTT
TRBJ1-2 | TRBV5-6 | NA | NA | CASSLGKGGYGYTF | TGTGCCAGCAGCTTAGGAAAGGGAGGCTATGGCTACACCTTC
TRBJ2-5 | TRBV30 | few | NA | CAWTPPRGGETQYF | TGTGCCTGGACCCCCCCCAGGGGAGGGGAGACCCAGTACTTC
TRBJ2-7 | TRBV5-4 | few | NA | CASSLQGYEQYF | TGTGCCAGCAGCCTACAGGGCTACGAGCAGTACTTC
TRBJ1-1 | TRBV7-3 | few | NA | CASSLTQLGKNTEAFF | TGTGCCAGCAGCTTAACGCAGCTCGGAAAAAACACTGAAGCTTTCTTT
TRBJ2-2 | TRBV28 | few | NA | CASRIQRHTGELFF | TGTGCCAGCAGAATTCAGCGTCACACCGGGGAGCTGTTTTTT
TRBJ1-1 | TRBV29-1 | NA | NA | CSVVIIPEAFF | TGCAGCGTCGTGATTATCCCTGAAGCTTTCTTT
TRBJ1-5 | TRBV10-3 | few | NA | CAIAQGREGNQPQHF | TGTGCCATCGCTCAGGGACGGGAGGGCAATCAGCCCCAGCATTTT
TRBJ1-1 | TRBV9 | few | NA | CASCPGEGTEAFF | TGTGCCAGCTGTCCAGGGGAAGGCACTGAAGCTTTCTTT
TRBJ2-7 | TRBV9 | few | NA | CASSEQVSSYEQYF | TGTGCCAGCAGCGAACAGGTCAGCTCCTACGAGCAGTACTTC
TRBJ2-7 | TRBV7-6 | NA | TRBD1 | CASSPRDRDLSTYEQYF | TGTGCCAGCAGCCCTAGGGACAGGGACCTTAGTACCTACGAGCAGTACTTC
TRBJ2-3 | TRBV7-8 | NA | NA | CASSPRGISGDTQYF | TGTGCCAGCAGCCCTAGGGGGATTTCTGGGGATACGCAGTATTTT
TRBJ2-1 | TRBV4-2 | NA | TRBD2 | CASSQEGRLAGEIVFF | TGTGCCAGCAGCCAAGAGGGGCGGCTAGCGGGAGAGATTGTGTTCTTC
TRBJ2-1 | TRBV27 | NA | TRBD2 | CASTQGNLAGVYEQFF | TGTGCCAGCACTCAAGGAAATCTAGCGGGAGTCTATGAGCAGTTCTTC
TRBJ1-2 | TRBV5-1 | few | NA | CASSLEVQISYTF | TGCGCCAGCAGCTTGGAGGTACAGATCAGCTACACCTTC
TRBJ2-7 | TRBV15 | NA | NA | CATSPEGGKGDTFDEQYF | TGTGCCACCAGCCCAGAGGGCGGTAAGGGGGACACATTCGACGAGCAGTACTTC
TRBJ1-2 | TRBV7-2 | NA | TRBD1 | CASSAGTDYGYTF | TGTGCCAGCAGCGCTGGGACAGACTATGGCTACACCTTC
TRBJ2-3 | TRBV9 | NA | NA | CASSVGSGTDTQYF | TGTGCCAGCAGCGTAGGGTCAGGCACAGATACGCAGTATTTT
TRBJ2-7 | TRBV4-1 | few | TRBD1 | CASSQVVDTGTGLYEQYF | TGCGCCAGCAGCCAAGTAGTAGACACCGGGACAGGGCTCTACGAGCAGTACTTC
TRBJ2-7 | TRBV10-3 | NA | TRBD1 | CAISSGTDTYEQYF | TGTGCCATCAGTTCCGGGACAGATACCTACGAGCAGTACTTC
TRBJ2-6 | TRBV7-9 | NA | NA | CASSLGSGANVLTF | TGTGCCAGCAGCCTGGGATCTGGGGCCAACGTCCTGACTTTC
TRBJ2-3 | TRBV6-1 | NA | NA | CASSETAADTQYF | TGTGCCAGCAGTGAAACAGCAGCAGATACGCAGTATTTT
TRBJ2-2 | TRBV4-3 | few | TRBD1 | CASSQGAGTGWTGELFF | TGCGCCAGCAGCCAAGGAGCCGGGACAGGCTGGACCGGGGAGCTGTTTTTT
TRBJ2-1 | TRBV9 | NA | NA | CASSVPSGNEQFF | TGTGCCAGCAGCGTTCCTTCTGGCAATGAGCAGTTCTTC
TRBJ2-5 | TRBV5-1 | NA | NA | CASSLELALEETQYF | TGCGCCAGCAGCTTGGAACTAGCCCTAGAAGAGACCCAGTACTTC
TRBJ2-1 | TRBV7-9 | few | TRBD2 | CASSLRLAGVGEQFF | TGTGCCAGCAGCTTGCGACTAGCGGGAGTGGGTGAGCAGTTCTTC
TRBJ2-7 | TRBV2 | NA | NA | CASSTIVEQYF | TGTGCCAGCAGTACAATCGTCGAGCAGTACTTC
TRBJ2-1 | TRBV7-2 | few | NA | CASSLARSQSSYNEQFF | TGTGCCAGCAGCTTAGCGCGATCGCAAAGCTCCTACAATGAGCAGTTCTTC
TRBJ2-7 | TRBV9 | few | TRBD1 | CASSVAGTGSYEQYF | TGTGCCAGCAGCGTAGCTGGGACAGGGTCCTACGAGCAGTACTTC
TRBJ1-1 | TRBV28 | few | TRBD1 | CASSLPGTANTEAFF | TGTGCCAGCAGTCTCCCCGGGACAGCGAACACTGAAGCTTTCTTT
TRBJ2-1 | TRBV10-3 | many | NA | CAISGKLAESSYNEQFF | TGTGCCATCAGTGGGAAGTTAGCGGAGAGCTCCTACAATGAGCAGTTCTTC
TRBJ1-1 | TRBV7-9 | NA | NA | CASANVEAFF | TGTGCCAGCGCCAACGTTGAAGCTTTCTTT
TRBJ2-7 | TRBV6-6 | few | TRBD1 | CASSAGTATYEQYF | TGTGCCAGCAGTGCCGGGACAGCGACCTACGAGCAGTACTTC
TRBJ2-4 | TRBV30 | few | TRBD2 | CALLVSGVGDIQYF | TGTGCCCTTCTCGTGAGCGGGGTTGGTGACATTCAGTACTTC
TRBJ1-2 | TRBV29-1 | few | TRBD1 | CSVGQGQGSYGYTF | TGCAGCGTTGGACAGGGACAGGGGAGCTATGGCTACACCTTC
TRBJ2-7 | TRBV6-1 | few | NA | CASYSRGYEQYF | TGTGCCAGCTATAGCAGGGGATACGAGCAGTACTTC
TRBJ1-1 | TRBV18 | few | NA | CASSRKNTEAFF | TGTGCCAGCTCAAGAAAGAACACTGAAGCTTTCTTT
TRBJ2-7 | TRBV7-2 | NA | NA | CASSLRGTYEQYF | TGTGCCAGCAGCTTGCGGGGAACTTACGAGCAGTACTTC
TRBJ2-3 | TRBV15 | few | NA | CATSRGAASTDTQYF | TGTGCCACCAGCAGAGGTGCAGCAAGCACAGATACGCAGTATTTT